What follows describes a single TCR beta chain. These data belong to a study of Ad26.COV2.S vaccination and SARS-CoV-2 variants. Study information: Ad26.COV2.S, an intramuscular injection, was given once or twice 56 days apart.

The repertoire was sequenced with immunoSEQ multiplex PCR; TCRdb's copy has only in-frame clones and lacks some. This sample yields some 460,000 clones, of which around 89% are seen a single time; 1.7% belongs to the top ten. The V end lost 5 bases, the J end lost 4 bases, and 14 bases lay between the germline ends. The germline CDR1 and CDR2 sequences are SGHTA and FQGNSA. The CDR3 contains 15 residues. As to treatment: 15 to 20 received Ad26.COV2.S at low or high dose, single or two shots; roughly 5 received placebo; per-sample allocation not given. Following the first vaccine or placebo injection, samples were taken on day 63.

The chain links TRBV7-2 to TRBJ1-4; weak D call: TRBD1 (5 bases). Material: peripheral blood, obtained in a trial of Ad26.COV2.S vaccine versus placebo. This clonotype was sampled from a person between 18 and 65 years old who received the Ad26.COV2.S COVID-19 vaccine or a placebo. This chain's CDR3 is CASSPGAAFNEKLFF. CDR3 nucleotide sequence: TGTGCCAGCAGCCCTGGGGCTGCATTTAATGAAAAACTGTTTTTT. Looking up the rest from reference TRBV7-2 and TRBJ1-4 gives the full variable domain: GAGVSQSPSNKVTEKGKDVELRCDPISGHTALYWYRQSLGQGLEFLIYFQGNSAPDKSGLPSDRFSAERTGGSVSTLTIQRTQQEDSAVYLCASSPGAAFNEKLFFGSGTQLSVL.